Sequencing of this TCR beta chain was carried out in a study of CD8 T cells in ankylosing spondylitis (TCRdb year 2017). As for the study more broadly: T cell receptor beta repertoires were profiled in healthy donors and ankylosing spondylitis patients so that disease-linked TCR variants could be found. In total, the full study cohort was made up of approximately 99 healthy donors and 25 or so ankylosing spondylitis patients. Peripheral blood samples were taken, and synovial fluid was additionally collected from ankylosing spondylitis patients.

V and J are truncated by 3 bases and 9 bases respectively, leaving an intervening sequence of 12 bases. Inclusive of the bounding cysteine and phenylalanine, the CDR3 is 13 residues long. Kept here is only the CDR3 DNA, which spans 39 bases and is read in frame from base 1. Sequences MNHNY (CDR1) and SVGAGI (CDR2) are obtained from the germline V gene (reference sequence). This clonotype showed up many times. Its antigen is currently not known. One base away there is no much larger clone; base qualities are not given. Sequencing was carried out with an Illumina HiSeq 2500. TCR beta libraries were prepared by quantitative 5'-RACE with molecular barcodes. The authors' pipeline ran thus. A new computational method, built on a probabilistic model of VDJ rearrangement, was used to identify disease-linked TCR variants. Clones were called with MiXCR by TCRdb after fastp trimmed the public reads at Q25, and only in-frame beta chains were retained. Identical CDR3 protein sequences are pooled into one entry, listed with their most common genes and DNA. It is TCRdb's table, rather than the study itself, that gives the V and J calls and clone size. Here the sample has around 300,000 distinct CDR3 sequences; approximately 15% occur a single time. The top ten clonotypes cover approximately 1.1% of the sample.

Results and caveats for the whole study, not just this receptor: A TCR beta motif made up of several highly homologous amino acid variants appeared to be characteristic of blood from ankylosing spondylitis patients. The disease-linked clones were reported as significantly enriched in matched synovial fluid samples from ankylosing spondylitis patients. The disease-linked clones had a CD8+ phenotype and were found at relatively low frequencies in peripheral blood. Some of the motif variants had been reported before in the synovial fluid and blood of reactive arthritis patients, a finding that suggests common disease-initiation mechanisms.

Sequencing input: blood, either unsorted or a sorted T cell fraction (not recorded which). Recombination joined TRBV6-6 with TRBJ2-1, with the D call perhaps TRBD1 or TRBD2, each one matching 5 bases. The TCR was taken from a male donor with ankylosing spondylitis or in good health (not recorded which). The DNA reads as follows: TGTGCCAGCAGTTATAGGGGAGTGGGTGAGCAGTTCTTC. This translates into CASSYRGVGEQFF.